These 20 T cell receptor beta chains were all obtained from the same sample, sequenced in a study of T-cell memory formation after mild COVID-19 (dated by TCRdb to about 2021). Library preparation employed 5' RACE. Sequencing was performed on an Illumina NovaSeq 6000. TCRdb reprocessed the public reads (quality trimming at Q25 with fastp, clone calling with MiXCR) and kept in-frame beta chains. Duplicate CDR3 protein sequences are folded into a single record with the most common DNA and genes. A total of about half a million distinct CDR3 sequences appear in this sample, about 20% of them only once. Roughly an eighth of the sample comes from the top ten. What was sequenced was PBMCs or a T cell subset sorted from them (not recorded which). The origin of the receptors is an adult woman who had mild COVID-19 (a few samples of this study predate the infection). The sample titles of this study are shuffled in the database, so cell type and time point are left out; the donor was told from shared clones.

DNA of the CDR3: TGTGCCAGACTCGATGGGGTATTGGTCGATGAGCAGTTCTTC. As protein: CARLDGVLVDEQFF. The chain employs TRBV24-1 and TRBJ2-1; no clear D gene. Germline CDR1 is KGHDR and CDR2 is SFDVKD. This CDR3 contains 14 residues. V lost 11 bases to trimming and J lost 8 bases, with 21 bases between them.

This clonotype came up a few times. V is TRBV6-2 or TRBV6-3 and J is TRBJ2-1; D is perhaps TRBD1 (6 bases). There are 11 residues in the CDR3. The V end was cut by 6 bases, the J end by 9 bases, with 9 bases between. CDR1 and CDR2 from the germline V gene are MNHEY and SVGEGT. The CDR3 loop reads CASSQGSEQFF. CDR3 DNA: TGTGCCAGCAGCCAGGGGAGTGAGCAGTTCTTC.

CDR3: CASSPDTGVALRETQYF. DNA of the CDR3: TGTGCCAGCAGCCCAGACACAGGGGTGGCCCTAAGGGAGACCCAGTACTTC. The chain is built from TRBV5-6 and TRBJ2-5, with TRBD1 matching over 7 bases. The CDR3 runs 17 residues. CDR1 SGHDT and CDR2 YYEEEE come from the germline V gene. J gave up 5 bases and V 4 bases, and 17 bases lay outside the gene matches.

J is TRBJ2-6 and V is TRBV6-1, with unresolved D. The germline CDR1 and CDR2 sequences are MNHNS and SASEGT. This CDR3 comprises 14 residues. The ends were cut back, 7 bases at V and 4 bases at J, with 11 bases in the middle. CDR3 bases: TGTGCCAGCATTACAAGGCCCGGGGCCAACGTCCTGACTTTC. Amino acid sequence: CASITRPGANVLTF.

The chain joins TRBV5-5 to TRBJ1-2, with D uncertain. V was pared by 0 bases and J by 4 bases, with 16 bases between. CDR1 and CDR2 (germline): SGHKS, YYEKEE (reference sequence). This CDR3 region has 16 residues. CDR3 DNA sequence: TGTGCCAGCAGCTTGGATCCCGGGCAGACCAGCTATGGCTACACCTTC. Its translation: CASSLDPGQTSYGYTF.

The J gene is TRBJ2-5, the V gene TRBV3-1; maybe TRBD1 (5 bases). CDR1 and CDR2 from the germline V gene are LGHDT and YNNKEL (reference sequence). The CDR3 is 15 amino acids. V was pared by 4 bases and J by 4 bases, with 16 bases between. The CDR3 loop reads CASSPTATVAETQYF. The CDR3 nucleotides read TGTGCCAGCAGCCCGACAGCGACAGTAGCAGAGACCCAGTACTTC.

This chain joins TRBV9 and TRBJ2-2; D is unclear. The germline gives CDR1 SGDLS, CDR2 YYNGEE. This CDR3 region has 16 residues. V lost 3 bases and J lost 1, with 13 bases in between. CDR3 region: CASSAYVTVNTGELFF. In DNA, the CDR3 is TGTGCCAGCAGCGCCTATGTAACTGTGAACACCGGGGAGCTGTTTTTT.

The CDR3 DNA is TGTGCCAGCGCCCCCTCAGGGATCTACGAGCAGTACTTC. It codes for CASAPSGIYEQYF. The V and J genes are TRBV14 and TRBJ2-7, with D perhaps TRBD1 (5 bases). The CDR3 totals 13 residues. Trimming left V 8 bases short and J 3 bases short, with 14 bases between. Germline CDR1 SGHDN, CDR2 FVKESK.

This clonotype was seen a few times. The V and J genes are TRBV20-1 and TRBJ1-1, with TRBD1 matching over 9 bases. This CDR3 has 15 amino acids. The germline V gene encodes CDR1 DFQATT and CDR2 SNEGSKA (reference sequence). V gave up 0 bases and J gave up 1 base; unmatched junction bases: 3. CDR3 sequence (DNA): TGCAGTGCTAGAGATAACAGGGGGCGGAACACTGAAGCTTTCTTT. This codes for CSARDNRGRNTEAFF.

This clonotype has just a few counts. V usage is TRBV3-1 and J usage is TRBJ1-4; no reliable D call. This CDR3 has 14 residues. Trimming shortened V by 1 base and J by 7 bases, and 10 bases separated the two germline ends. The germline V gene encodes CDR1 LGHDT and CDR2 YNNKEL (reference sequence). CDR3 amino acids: CASSQGGGREKLFF. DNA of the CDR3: TGTGCCAGCAGCCAAGGGGGAGGGCGTGAAAAACTGTTTTTT.

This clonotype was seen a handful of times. In DNA, the CDR3 is TGCGCCAGCACACCATTTGAGCCAGGAACAGGGACTGAAGCTTTCTTT. It encodes CASTPFEPGTGTEAFF. The chain employs TRBV5-1 and TRBJ1-1, with a tentative D call TRBD1 (6 bases). Per germline, CDR1 SGHRS and CDR2 YFSETQ. The CDR3 has 16 residues. With 6 bases removed from V and 5 bases from J, the gap between germline ends came to 23 bases.

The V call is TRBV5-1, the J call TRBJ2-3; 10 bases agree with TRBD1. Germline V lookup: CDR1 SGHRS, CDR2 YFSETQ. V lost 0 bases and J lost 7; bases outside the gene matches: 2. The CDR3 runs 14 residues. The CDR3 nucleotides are TGCGCCAGCAGCTTGGGACAGGGGGCAAATACGCAGTATTTT. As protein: CASSLGQGANTQYF.

The CDR3 here is CASSPRFNTGELFF. In DNA form, the CDR3 reads TGTGCCAGCAGCCCCCGGTTTAACACCGGGGAGCTGTTTTTT. The genes are TRBV9 and TRBJ2-2; D gene ambiguous. Trimming removed 4 bases from V and 2 bases from J, with 9 bases in between. The germline gives CDR1 SGDLS, CDR2 YYNGEE. The CDR3 runs to 14 residues.

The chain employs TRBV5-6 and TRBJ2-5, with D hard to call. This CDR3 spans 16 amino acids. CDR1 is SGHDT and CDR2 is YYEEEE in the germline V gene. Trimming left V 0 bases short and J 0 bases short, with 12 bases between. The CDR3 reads CASSLARPWYQETQYF. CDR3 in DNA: TGTGCCAGCAGCTTGGCCCGACCTTGGTACCAAGAGACCCAGTACTTC.

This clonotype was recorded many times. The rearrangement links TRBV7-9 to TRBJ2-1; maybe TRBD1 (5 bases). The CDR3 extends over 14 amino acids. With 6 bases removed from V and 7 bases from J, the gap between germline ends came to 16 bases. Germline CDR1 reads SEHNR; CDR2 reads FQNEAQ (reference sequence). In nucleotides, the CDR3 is TGTGCCAGCAGTCTCGACAGTACGAGAAATGAGCAGTTCTTC. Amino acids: CASSLDSTRNEQFF.

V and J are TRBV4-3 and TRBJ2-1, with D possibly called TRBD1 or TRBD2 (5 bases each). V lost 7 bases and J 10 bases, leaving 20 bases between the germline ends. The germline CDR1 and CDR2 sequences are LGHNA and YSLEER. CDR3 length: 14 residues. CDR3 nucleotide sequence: TGCGCCAGCACCAACAGGATTGGGGGAGCCGAGCAGTTCTTC. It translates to CASTNRIGGAEQFF.

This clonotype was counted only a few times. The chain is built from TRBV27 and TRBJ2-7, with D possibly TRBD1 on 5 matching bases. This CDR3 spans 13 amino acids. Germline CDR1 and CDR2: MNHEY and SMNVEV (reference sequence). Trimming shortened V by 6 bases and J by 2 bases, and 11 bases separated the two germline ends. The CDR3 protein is CASSQTAAYEQYF. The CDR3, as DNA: TGTGCCAGCAGCCAGACAGCAGCCTACGAGCAGTACTTC.

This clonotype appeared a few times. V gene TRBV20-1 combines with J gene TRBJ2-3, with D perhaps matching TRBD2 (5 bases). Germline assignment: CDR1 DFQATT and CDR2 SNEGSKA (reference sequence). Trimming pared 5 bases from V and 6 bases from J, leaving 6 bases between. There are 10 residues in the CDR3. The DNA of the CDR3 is TGCAGTGCTTGGGAGGATACGCAGTATTTT. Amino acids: CSAWEDTQYF.

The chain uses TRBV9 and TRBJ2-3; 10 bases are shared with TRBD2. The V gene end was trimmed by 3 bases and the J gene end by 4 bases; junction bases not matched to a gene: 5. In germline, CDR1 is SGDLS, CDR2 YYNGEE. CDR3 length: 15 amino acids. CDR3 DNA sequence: TGTGCCAGCAGCGGTAGCGGGAGGCTGGCAGATACGCAGTATTTT. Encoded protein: CASSGSGRLADTQYF. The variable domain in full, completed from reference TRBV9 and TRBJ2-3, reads DSGVTQTPKHLITATGQRVTLRCSPRSGDLSVYWYQQSLDQGLQFLIQYYNGEERAKGNILERFSAQQFPDLHSELNLSSLELGDSALYFCASSGSGRLADTQYFGPGTRLTVL.

In DNA form, the CDR3 reads TGCGCCAGCAGCTTGGGACCCTACGGCTATGGCTACACCTTC. Its translation: CASSLGPYGYGYTF. The V gene is TRBV5-1, the J gene TRBJ1-2; D is uncertain. The ends were cut back, 0 bases at V and 4 bases at J, with 10 bases in the middle. Germline values: CDR1 SGHRS, CDR2 YFSETQ. The length of the CDR3 is 14 residues.